These 25 T cell receptor beta chains share one sample of origin, sequenced in a study of graft-versus-host responses after intestinal transplantation. Measured with immunoSEQ multiplex PCR; TCRdb has only the in-frame clones, and not every one. The data hold some 96,000 clones, with roughly 90% observed a single time. Material: PBMCs, obtained about 450 days after intestinal transplant. These receptors all stem from a human patient who received an intestinal transplant, so some T cells may come from the graft donor.

V is TRBV11-3 and J is TRBJ2-7; 10 bases line up with TRBD1. V lost 5 bases to trimming and J lost 2 bases; unmatched junction nucleotides: 6. Germline V CDR1 and CDR2: SGHNT, YENEEA. The CDR3 is 15 amino acids. Written as DNA, the CDR3 is TGTGCCAGCAGCATAACCGGGACAGGGGCCTACGAGCAGTACTTC. This translates into CASSITGTGAYEQYF.

The chain combines TRBV19 with TRBJ1-3, with 8 positions matching TRBD1. The V gene end was trimmed by 7 bases and the J gene end by 7 bases; junction bases not matched to a gene: 9. Germline-derived CDR1 and CDR2 are LNHDA and SQIVND (reference sequence). This CDR3 spans 14 amino acids. The CDR3 DNA reads as TGTGCCAGTACTCCCCCGAACAGGGGGAACACCATATATTTT. Protein: CASTPPNRGNTIYF.

The rearrangement links TRBV19 to TRBJ1-1; D unresolved. This CDR3 spans 16 amino acids. V was clipped by 5 bases and J by 5 bases, with 21 bases between them. CDR1 LNHDA and CDR2 SQIVND come from the germline V gene (reference sequence). The CDR3 loop reads CASSPRGETRRTEAFF. As DNA, the CDR3 is TGTGCCAGTAGTCCGCGAGGAGAAACAAGGAGAACTGAAGCTTTCTTT.

The chain uses TRBV19 and TRBJ2-7; D is uncertain. CDR1 is LNHDA, CDR2 SQIVND, per germline (reference sequence). V was cut by 1 base and J by 4 bases, with 14 bases left in between. The CDR3 length is 15 residues. CDR3 sequence (DNA): TGTGCCAGTAGTATAGGGCCCCGGCCCTCTTACGAGCAGTACTTC. Its translation is CASSIGPRPSYEQYF.

In its sample, this clone was seen a few times. The chain employs TRBV5-3 and TRBJ1-1; 8 bases are shared with TRBD1. TRBV5-3 is an ORF; its function is uncertain. The trim removed 2 bases at V and 4 bases at J, leaving 7 bases unmatched. CDR3 size: 15 residues. The CDR3 here is CARSFLQGARTEAFF. CDR3 nucleotides: TGTGCCAGAAGCTTCCTGCAGGGGGCTCGCACTGAAGCTTTCTTT.

The chain couples TRBV18 to TRBJ2-1, with D possibly matching TRBD1 (6 bases). Germline loops: CDR1 KGHSH, CDR2 LQKENI. Trimming removed 3 bases at V and 10 bases at J, with 16 bases between. The CDR3 is 14 residues long. CDR3 coding DNA: TGTGCCAGCTCACCTCAGGGGCCCCCGGGGGAGCAGTTCTTC. This translates into CASSPQGPPGEQFF.

The genes are TRBV4-1 and TRBJ1-2; D unresolved. Germline CDR1 is MGHRA and CDR2 is YSYEKL. This CDR3 is 17 amino acids long. V shed 2 bases and J shed 4 bases, with 20 bases lying between them. CDR3 sequence: CASSQQASALLTYGYTF. CDR3 bases: TGCGCCAGCAGCCAACAGGCCAGTGCCTTGCTTACCTATGGCTACACCTTC.

Only one count was recorded for this clone. This chain joins TRBV27 and TRBJ1-2, with TRBD1 identical over 9 bases. CDR1 MNHEY and CDR2 SMNVEV come from the germline V gene (reference sequence). CDR3 size: 16 residues. The V segment lost 5 bases and the J segment 4 bases; nucleotides outside the gene matches: 11. The DNA of the CDR3 is TGTGCCAGCAGTCGCGATCAACCGGGACAGGGCTATGGCTACACCTTC. Amino acid sequence: CASSRDQPGQGYGYTF.

J is TRBJ1-1 and V is TRBV7-3; weak D call: TRBD1 (5 bases). The CDR3 consists of 13 residues. From germline, CDR1 is SGHTA and CDR2 FQGTGA. Trimming stripped 5 bases from V and 11 bases from J, with 18 bases between. CDR3 sequence reads: CASSPQTGQTAFF. Written as DNA, the CDR3 is TGTGCCAGCAGCCCTCAAACAGGCCAGACGGCTTTCTTT.

V is TRBV6-5 and J is TRBJ1-2, with TRBD1 as a possible D gene (5 bases). V was shortened by 6 bases and J by 2 bases, with 10 bases between the two germline ends. CDR1 is MNHEY, CDR2 SVGAGI, per germline. CDR3 length: 13 amino acids. CDR3 protein: CASRSDRNYGYTF. Written as DNA, the CDR3 is TGTGCCAGCAGATCCGACAGAAACTATGGCTACACCTTC.

This sequence joins TRBV19 and TRBJ2-2, with 7 bases identical to TRBD2. The CDR3 has 16 residues. V lost 6 bases to trimming and J lost 0 bases; unmatched junction nucleotides: 7. Germline-derived CDR1 and CDR2 are LNHDA and SQIVND (reference sequence). The CDR3 loop reads CASSEPGLTNTGELFF. The CDR3 nucleotides are TGTGCCAGTAGCGAGCCGGGACTAACGAACACCGGGGAGCTGTTTTTT.

The chain carries TRBV5-5 and TRBJ1-5; D not certain. In germline, CDR1 is SGHKS, CDR2 YYEKEE (reference sequence). The V end lost 0 bases, the J end lost 7 bases, and 8 bases lay between the germline ends. The CDR3 contains 13 residues. CDR3 protein: CASSLGEGQPQHF. The CDR3 coding sequence is TGTGCCAGCAGCTTGGGGGAAGGGCAGCCCCAGCATTTT.

This chain links TRBV13 with TRBJ2-4; D is ambiguous. Trimming shortened V by 1 base and J by 0 bases, and 10 bases separated the two germline ends. This CDR3 spans 16 amino acids. The germline V gene has CDR1 PRHDT and CDR2 FYEKMQ (reference sequence). CDR3 nucleotides: TGTGCCAGCAGCTTAGCCAGTCTGCTAGCCAAAAACATTCAGTACTTC. It encodes CASSLASLLAKNIQYF.

The chain couples TRBV6-1 to TRBJ1-2, with 8 bases fitting TRBD1. Germline assignment: CDR1 MNHNS and CDR2 SASEGT. This CDR3 has 14 residues. Losses at the gene ends were 6 bases for V and 3 bases for J; bases not matched to a gene: 6. The CDR3 DNA sequence: TGTGCCAGCAGCGAGACAGGGGCCTACTATGGCTACACCTTC. Its protein product is CASSETGAYYGYTF.

V and J are TRBV5-4 and TRBJ1-2; D not certain. Looked up from germline, CDR1 is SGHNT and CDR2 is YYREEE (reference sequence). The CDR3 covers 15 residues. Trimming cost V 2 bases and J 2 bases, with 13 bases left between them. The CDR3 coding sequence is TGTGCCAGCAGCTTACGGGCAGGTGAAAACTATGGCTACACCTTC. Translation: CASSLRAGENYGYTF.

Turning to this clone: One end of the junction does not line up with germline, which may come from a read error. The chain carries TRBV4-1 and TRBJ2-4, with a weak D call TRBD2 (5 bases). The CDR3 has 15 amino acids. Per germline, CDR1 MGHRA and CDR2 YSYEKL. CDR3 amino acids: CASTPVLSGKIIQYF. DNA of the CDR3: TGCGCCAGCACCCCCGTGTTGTCGGGGAAAATCATTCAGTACTTC.

The rearrangement joins TRBV11-3 to TRBJ2-1, with 7 nucleotides matching TRBD2. The V and J ends lost 5 bases and 8 bases, in that order; junction bases with no gene match: 3. Germline-derived CDR1 and CDR2 are SGHNT and YENEEA. There are 12 residues in the CDR3. CDR3 bases: TGTGCCAGCAGCCGTGGGAGGGATGAGCAGTTCTTC. Translation gives CASSRGRDEQFF. The complete variable domain, with remaining parts taken from reference TRBV11-3 and TRBJ2-1, reads EAGVVQSPRYKIIEKKQPVAFWCNPISGHNTLYWYLQNLGQGPELLIRYENEEAVDDSQLPKDRFSAERLKGVDSTLKIQPAELGDSAVYLCASSRGRDEQFFGPGTRLTVL.

The rearrangement joins TRBV6-1 to TRBJ1-5; the match to TRBD1 covers 7 bases. This CDR3 comprises 15 residues. V shed 4 bases and J 7 bases; nucleotides not matched to a gene: 10. The germline V gene encodes CDR1 MNHNS and CDR2 SASEGT. The CDR3 DNA reads TGTGCCAGCAGTGGTACGACAGGGTCCGGCCAGCCCCAGCATTTT. It codes for CASSGTTGSGQPQHF.

This sequence joins TRBV9 and TRBJ2-3, with D perhaps TRBD2 (7 bases). With 3 bases removed from V and 4 bases from J, the gap between germline ends came to 18 bases. The CDR3 is 16 amino acids. In germline, CDR1 is SGDLS, CDR2 YYNGEE. CDR3 in DNA: TGTGCCAGCAGCGCGGGCGGGGGCCACGGGGCAGATACGCAGTATTTT. This translates into CASSAGGGHGADTQYF.

This clone counts as medium-sized. V usage is TRBV5-6 and J usage is TRBJ2-5; 7 bases are a match to TRBD2. From germline, CDR1 is SGHDT and CDR2 YYEEEE. There are 14 residues in the CDR3. V was pared by 5 bases and J by 5 bases, with 9 bases of the junction left unmatched. The CDR3 DNA reads TGTGCCAGCAGGCCAGGACTAGTGGCGGAGACCCAGTACTTC. Translated, it gives CASRPGLVAETQYF.

The genes are TRBV20-1 and TRBJ2-5; D call uncertain. Germline CDR1 and CDR2: DFQATT and SNEGSKA (reference sequence). The CDR3 is made up of 10 amino acids. V shed 3 bases and J shed 3 bases, with 2 bases lying between them. Here the CDR3 reads CSASKETQYF. CDR3 coding DNA: TGCAGTGCTAGCAAAGAGACCCAGTACTTC.

A few counts support this clone. The rearrangement joins TRBV7-8 to TRBJ1-5; D gene uncertain. Trimming left V 3 bases short and J 3 bases short, with 12 bases between. In germline, CDR1 is SGHVS, CDR2 FQNEAQ. CDR3 size: 15 residues. CDR3 sequence reads: CASSLSAAFNQPQHF. In nucleotides, the CDR3 is TGTGCCAGCAGCTTGAGCGCGGCCTTCAATCAGCCCCAGCATTTT.

The J gene is TRBJ1-1, the V gene TRBV10-1, with D possibly being TRBD1 (6 bases). CDR1 and CDR2 (germline): WNHNN, SYGVQD (reference sequence). Trimming removed 5 bases from V and 7 bases from J, with 14 bases in between. The CDR3 is made up of 13 amino acids. The chain's CDR3 is CASSYMGASEAFF. CDR3 in DNA: TGCGCCAGCAGTTATATGGGGGCCAGTGAAGCTTTCTTT.

This sequence joins TRBV21-1 and TRBJ1-5; TRBD1, the table's D call, lacks a check against the DNA. TRBV21-1 has pseudogene status. The CDR3 consists of 13 residues. The CDR3 DNA reads as TGTGCCAGCAGGAGCCTCCGGGACAAACCCCAGCATTTT. Amino acids: CASRSLRDKPQHF.

CDR3 DNA: TGTGCCAGCAGCCCTAGCGGGGGCTACGAGCAGTACTTC. Translated, it gives CASSPSGGYEQYF. The chain links TRBV2 to TRBJ2-7, with TRBD2 matching 10 bases. This CDR3 is 13 amino acids long. V lost 6 bases, J lost 3 bases, and 2 bases stayed unmatched. CDR1 is SNHLY, CDR2 FYNNEI, per germline.